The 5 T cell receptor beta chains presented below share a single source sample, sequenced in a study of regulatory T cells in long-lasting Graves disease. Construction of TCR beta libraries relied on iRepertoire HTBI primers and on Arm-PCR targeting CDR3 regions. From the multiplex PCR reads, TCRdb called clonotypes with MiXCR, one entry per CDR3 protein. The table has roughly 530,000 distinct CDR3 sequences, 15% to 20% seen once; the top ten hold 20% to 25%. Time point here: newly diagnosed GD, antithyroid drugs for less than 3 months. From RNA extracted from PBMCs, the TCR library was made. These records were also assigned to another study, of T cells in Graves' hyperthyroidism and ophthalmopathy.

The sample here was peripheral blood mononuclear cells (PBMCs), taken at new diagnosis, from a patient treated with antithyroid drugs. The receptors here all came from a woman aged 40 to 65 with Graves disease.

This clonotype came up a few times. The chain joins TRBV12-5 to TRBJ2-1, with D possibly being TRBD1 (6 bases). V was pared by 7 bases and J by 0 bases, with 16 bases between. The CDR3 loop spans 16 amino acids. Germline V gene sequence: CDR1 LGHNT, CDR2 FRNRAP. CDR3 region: CASDQPDRASYNEQFF. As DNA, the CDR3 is TGTGCTAGTGACCAACCGGACAGAGCCTCCTACAATGAGCAGTTCTTC.

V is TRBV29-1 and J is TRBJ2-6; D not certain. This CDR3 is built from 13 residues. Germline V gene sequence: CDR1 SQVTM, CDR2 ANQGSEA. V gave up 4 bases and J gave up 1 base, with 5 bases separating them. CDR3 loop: CSVVGSGANVLTF. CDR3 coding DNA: TGCAGCGTTGTGGGGTCTGGGGCCAACGTCCTGACTTTC.

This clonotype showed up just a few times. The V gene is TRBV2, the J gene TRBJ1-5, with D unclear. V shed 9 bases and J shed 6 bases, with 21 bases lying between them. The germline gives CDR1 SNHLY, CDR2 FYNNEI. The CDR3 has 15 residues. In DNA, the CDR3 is TGTGCCAGTCTACTGAATAGGGAAGTACTTCAGCCCCAGCATTTT. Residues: CASLLNREVLQPQHF.

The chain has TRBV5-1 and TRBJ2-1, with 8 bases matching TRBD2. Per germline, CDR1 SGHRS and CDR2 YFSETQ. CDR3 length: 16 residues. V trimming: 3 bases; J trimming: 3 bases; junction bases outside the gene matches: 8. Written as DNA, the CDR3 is TGCGCCAGCAGCTCCTATCCCCGGGGGGGCTACAATGAGCAGTTCTTC. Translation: CASSSYPRGGYNEQFF.

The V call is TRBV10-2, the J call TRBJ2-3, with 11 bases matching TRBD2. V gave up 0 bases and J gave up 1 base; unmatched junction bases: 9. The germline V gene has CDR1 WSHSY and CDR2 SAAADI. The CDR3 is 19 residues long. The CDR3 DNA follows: TGCGCCAGCAGTGAGTCGTGGGCTAGCGGGGGGCCGGGCACAGATACGCAGTATTTT. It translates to CASSESWASGGPGTDTQYF.